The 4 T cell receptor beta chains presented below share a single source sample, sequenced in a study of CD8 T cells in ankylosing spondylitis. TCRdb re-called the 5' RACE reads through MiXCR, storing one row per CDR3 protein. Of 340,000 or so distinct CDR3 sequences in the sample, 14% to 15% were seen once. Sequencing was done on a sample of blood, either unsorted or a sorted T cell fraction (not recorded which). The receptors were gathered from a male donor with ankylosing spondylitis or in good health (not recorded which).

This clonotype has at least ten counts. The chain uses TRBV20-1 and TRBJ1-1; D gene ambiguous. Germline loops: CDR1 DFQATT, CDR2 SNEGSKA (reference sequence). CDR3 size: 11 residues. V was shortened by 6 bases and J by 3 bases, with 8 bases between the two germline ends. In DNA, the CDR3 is TGCAGTGCCTCCTCCGACACTGAAGCTTTCTTT. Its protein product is CSASSDTEAFF.

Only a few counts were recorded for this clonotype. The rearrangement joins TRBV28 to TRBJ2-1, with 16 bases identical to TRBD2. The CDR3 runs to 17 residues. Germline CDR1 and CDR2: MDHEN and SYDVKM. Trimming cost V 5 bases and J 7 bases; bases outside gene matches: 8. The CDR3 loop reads CASSPGVGLAGGNEQFF. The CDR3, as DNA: TGTGCCAGCAGTCCAGGGGTGGGACTAGCGGGAGGGAATGAGCAGTTCTTC.

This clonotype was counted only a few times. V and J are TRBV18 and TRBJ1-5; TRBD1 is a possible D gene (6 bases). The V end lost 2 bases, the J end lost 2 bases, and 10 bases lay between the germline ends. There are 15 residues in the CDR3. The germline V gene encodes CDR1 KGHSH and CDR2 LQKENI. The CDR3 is CASSPTGKGNQPQHF. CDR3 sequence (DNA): TGTGCCAGCTCACCAACAGGGAAGGGCAATCAGCCCCAGCATTTT.

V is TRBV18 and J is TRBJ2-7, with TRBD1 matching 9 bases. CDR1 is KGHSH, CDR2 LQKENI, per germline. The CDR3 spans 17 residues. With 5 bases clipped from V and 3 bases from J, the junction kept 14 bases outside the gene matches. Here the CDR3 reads CASSTRPGQGGIYEQYF. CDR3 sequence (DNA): TGTGCCAGCTCAACACGCCCGGGACAGGGAGGTATCTACGAGCAGTACTTC.